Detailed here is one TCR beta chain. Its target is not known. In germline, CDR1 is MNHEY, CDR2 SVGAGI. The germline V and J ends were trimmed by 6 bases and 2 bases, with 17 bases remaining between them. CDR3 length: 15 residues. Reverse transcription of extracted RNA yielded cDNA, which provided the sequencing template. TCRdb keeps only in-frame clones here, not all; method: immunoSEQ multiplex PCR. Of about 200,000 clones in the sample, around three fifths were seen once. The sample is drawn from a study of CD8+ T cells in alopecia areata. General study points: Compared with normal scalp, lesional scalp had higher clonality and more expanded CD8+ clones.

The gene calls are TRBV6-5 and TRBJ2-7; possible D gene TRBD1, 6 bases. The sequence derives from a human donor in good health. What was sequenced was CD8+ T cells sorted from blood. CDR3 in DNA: TGTGCCAGCAGCCAACTAAAGGGGGTAGCCTACGAGCAGTACTTC. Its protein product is CASSQLKGVAYEQYF.